This T cell receptor (beta chain) was sequenced during a study of resident and recirculating memory T cells in vitiligo (dated 2018 in TCRdb). Some background on the complete study: For TCR beta sequencing, each of a few stable vitiligo patients provided PBMCs and epidermis from shave biopsies taken at two lesional sites and two nonlesional sites. Samples were homogenized without cell sorting just before genomic DNA extraction with the Qiagen DNeasy Blood & Tissue Kit. The human TCR beta sequencing was designed to test whether specific clones found in lesional vitiligo skin differed from the clones found in nonlesional skin and in blood. Overall study results and their limits: Overlap and correlation analysis found no significant repertoire overlap between any two biopsies, even biopsies from the same patient, apart from each lesion compared with itself. Mechanistic studies in the future are needed to assess how much the detected T cell clones and the human Trm pools versus Tcm pools each contribute. Because TCR sequences were not shared across biopsy sites or across patients, the findings suggest that different lesions are infiltrated by different T cell clones, a pattern described as private specificity. No unique dominant TCR clone was detected, and variation in clonality was observed among vitiligo lesions.

The CDR3 runs 15 amino acids, cysteine and phenylalanine included. The sequence is cut down to CDR3 DNA, 45 bases in frame from base 1. Here V drops 4 bases and J drops 6 bases, and the junction holds 8 bases not matched to any gene. CDR1 is given as MNHNS and CDR2 as SASEGT, both from the germline V gene. The immunoSEQ hsTCRB kit was used to amplify TCR beta chains from genomic DNA. Sequencing of TCR beta libraries was performed on an Illumina MiSeq instrument by the immunoSEQ service. Regarding the original processing steps: The immunoSEQ Analyzer was used to analyze the repertoire data. TCRdb obtained this table from immuneACCESS and retained in-frame rearrangements with V and J assigned. These tables miss some clones; where compared with another copy, unresolved V genes account for less than half of the shortfall, and the remainder is unexplained. The D gene and trimming were derived from the DNA, and the V and J assignments and clone size from that table. This sample holds about 45,000 clones; about nine tenths were observed only once. About 4.5% of the sample rests with the top ten.

A patient's vitiligo counted as stable when the lesions had not changed at all during the previous 6 months. To qualify as stable, patients additionally needed to show no confetti depigmentation, which is a clinical sign of active vitiligo. Patients who had been treated within the previous three months were excluded. PBMCs were isolated from heparinized blood by Ficoll density gradient centrifugation and then flash-frozen. Notes on this clone: Its antigen specificity is not known. The input lacks base qualities; no much larger clone sits a single base away.

The sequencing sample was made of blood. The sequence came from a male donor with vitiligo. Rearrangement joined TRBV6-1 to TRBJ1-5, and 8 junction bases match TRBD1. The DNA reads TGTGCCAGCAGTGGCTCGGGGACAGGAGGTCAGCCCCAGCATTTT. Translated, this is CASSGSGTGGQPQHF.